The clone carrying this TCR beta chain was seen once. Its antigen is not known. Method: immunoSEQ multiplex PCR; TCRdb's copy keeps in-frame clones and lacks some. The table includes fewer than 35,000 clones, just under 80% detected once. The CDR3 spans 15 residues. Looked up from germline, CDR1 is SGDLS and CDR2 is YYNGEE. V lost 2 bases to trimming and J lost 4 bases, with 15 bases between them. These data belong to a study of T cells in narcolepsy. Study findings and constraints: HCRT-specific and TRIB2-specific autoreactive clonotypes appeared among same-patient CSF and blood CD4+ clonotypes.

This chain uses TRBV9 with TRBJ1-1; D unclear. The source of this sequence is a human donor with narcolepsy. Sequenced: CD45RA- memory CD4+ T cells from PBMCs. The CDR3 spells CASSVGGQRGTEAFF. CDR3 DNA sequence: TGTGCCAGCAGCGTGGGTGGGCAGCGGGGCACTGAAGCTTTCTTT.